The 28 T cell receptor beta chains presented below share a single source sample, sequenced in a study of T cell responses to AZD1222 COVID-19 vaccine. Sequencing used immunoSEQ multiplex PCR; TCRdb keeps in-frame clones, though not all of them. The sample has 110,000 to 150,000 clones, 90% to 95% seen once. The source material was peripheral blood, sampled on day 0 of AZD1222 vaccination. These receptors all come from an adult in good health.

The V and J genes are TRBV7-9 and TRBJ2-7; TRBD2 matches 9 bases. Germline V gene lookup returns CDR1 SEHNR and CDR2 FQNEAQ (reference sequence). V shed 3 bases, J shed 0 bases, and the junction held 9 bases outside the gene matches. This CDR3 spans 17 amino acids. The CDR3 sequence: CASSFSAGGPFSYEQYF. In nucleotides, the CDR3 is TGTGCCAGCAGCTTCTCAGCGGGAGGACCTTTCTCCTACGAGCAGTACTTC.

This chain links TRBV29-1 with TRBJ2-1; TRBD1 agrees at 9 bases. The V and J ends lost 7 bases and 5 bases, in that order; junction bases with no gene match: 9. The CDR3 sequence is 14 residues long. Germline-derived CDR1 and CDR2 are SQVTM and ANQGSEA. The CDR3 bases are TGCAGCGGAACCTACAGGGGGCCCCACAATGAGCAGTTCTTC. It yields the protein CSGTYRGPHNEQFF.

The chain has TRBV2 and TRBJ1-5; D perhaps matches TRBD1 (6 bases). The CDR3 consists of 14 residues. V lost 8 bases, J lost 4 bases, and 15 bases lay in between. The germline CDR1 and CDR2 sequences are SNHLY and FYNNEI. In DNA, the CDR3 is TGTGCCAGCCACACCGGGGGCGCGAATCAGCCCCAGCATTTT. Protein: CASHTGGANQPQHF.

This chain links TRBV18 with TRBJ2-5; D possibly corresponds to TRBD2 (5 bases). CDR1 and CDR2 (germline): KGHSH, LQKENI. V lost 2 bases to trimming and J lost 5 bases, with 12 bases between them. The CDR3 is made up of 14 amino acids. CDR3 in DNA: TGTGCCAGCTCACCAAGGCTAGCCTACGAGACCCAGTACTTC. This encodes CASSPRLAYETQYF.

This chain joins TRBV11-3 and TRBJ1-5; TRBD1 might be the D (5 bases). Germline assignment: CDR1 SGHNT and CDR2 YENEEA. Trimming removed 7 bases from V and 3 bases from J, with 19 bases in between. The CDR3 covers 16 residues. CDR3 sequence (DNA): TGTGCCAGCACCACCACTTGCAAGGGGCCCAATCAGCCCCAGCATTTT. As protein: CASTTTCKGPNQPQHF.

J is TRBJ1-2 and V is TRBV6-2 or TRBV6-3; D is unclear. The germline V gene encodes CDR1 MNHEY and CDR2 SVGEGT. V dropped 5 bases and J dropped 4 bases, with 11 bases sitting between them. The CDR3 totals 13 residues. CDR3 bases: TGTGCCAGCAGTCACGGGAGTGCCTATGGCTACACCTTC. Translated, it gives CASSHGSAYGYTF.

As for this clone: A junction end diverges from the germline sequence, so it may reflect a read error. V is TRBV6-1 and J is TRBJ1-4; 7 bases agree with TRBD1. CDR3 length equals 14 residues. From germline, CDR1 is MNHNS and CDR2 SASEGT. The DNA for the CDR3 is TGTGCCAGCGGTGACAGGGCAGGGGATGAAAAACTGTTTTTT. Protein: CASGDRAGDEKLFF.

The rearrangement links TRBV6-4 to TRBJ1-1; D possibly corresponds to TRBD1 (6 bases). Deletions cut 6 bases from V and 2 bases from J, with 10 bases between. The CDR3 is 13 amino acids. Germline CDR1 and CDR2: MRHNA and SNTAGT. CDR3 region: CASSSQGNTEAFF. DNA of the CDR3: TGTGCCAGCAGCTCACAGGGTAACACTGAAGCTTTCTTT.

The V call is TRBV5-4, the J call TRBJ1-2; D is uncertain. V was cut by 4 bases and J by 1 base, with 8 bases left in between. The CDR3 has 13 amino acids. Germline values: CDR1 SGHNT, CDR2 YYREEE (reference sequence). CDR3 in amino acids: CASSMDLNYGYTF. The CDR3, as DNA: TGTGCCAGCAGCATGGACCTTAACTATGGCTACACCTTC.

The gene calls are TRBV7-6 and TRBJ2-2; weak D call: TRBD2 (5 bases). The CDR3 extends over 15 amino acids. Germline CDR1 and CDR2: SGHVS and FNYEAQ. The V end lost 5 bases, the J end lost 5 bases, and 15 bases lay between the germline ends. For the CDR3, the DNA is TGTGCCAGCAGCCCGAGCAACCGGGGAACCGGGGAGCTGTTTTTT. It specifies CASSPSNRGTGELFF.

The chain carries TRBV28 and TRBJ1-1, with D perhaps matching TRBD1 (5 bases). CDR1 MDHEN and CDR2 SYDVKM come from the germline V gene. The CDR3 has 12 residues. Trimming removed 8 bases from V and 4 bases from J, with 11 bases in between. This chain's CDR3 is CASFGALTEAFF. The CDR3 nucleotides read TGTGCCAGCTTTGGGGCCCTCACTGAAGCTTTCTTT.

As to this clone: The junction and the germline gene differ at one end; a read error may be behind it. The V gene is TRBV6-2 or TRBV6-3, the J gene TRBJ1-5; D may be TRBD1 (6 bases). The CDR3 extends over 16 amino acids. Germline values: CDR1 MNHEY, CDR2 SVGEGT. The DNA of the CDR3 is TGTGCCAGCAGGTACTCGGGGGGCAATAGCAATCAGCCCCAGCATTTT. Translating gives CASRYSGGNSNQPQHF.

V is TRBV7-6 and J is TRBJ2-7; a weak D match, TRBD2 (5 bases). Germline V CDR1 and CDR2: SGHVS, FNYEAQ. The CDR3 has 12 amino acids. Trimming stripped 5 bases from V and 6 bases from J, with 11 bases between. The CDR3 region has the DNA TGTGCCAGCAGCATGGGAGAAACCGAGCAGTACTTC. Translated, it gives CASSMGETEQYF.

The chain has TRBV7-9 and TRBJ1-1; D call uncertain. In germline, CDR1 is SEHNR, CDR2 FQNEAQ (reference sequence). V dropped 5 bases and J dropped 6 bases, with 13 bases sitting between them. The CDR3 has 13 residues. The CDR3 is CASSPYGVPEAFF. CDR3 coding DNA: TGTGCCAGCAGCCCCTATGGGGTCCCTGAAGCTTTCTTT.

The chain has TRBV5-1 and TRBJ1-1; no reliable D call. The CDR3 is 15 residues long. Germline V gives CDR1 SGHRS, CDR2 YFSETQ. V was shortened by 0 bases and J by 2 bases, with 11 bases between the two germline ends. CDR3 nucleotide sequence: TGCGCCAGCAGCTTGGCCAATAGGGATAACACTGAAGCTTTCTTT. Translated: CASSLANRDNTEAFF.

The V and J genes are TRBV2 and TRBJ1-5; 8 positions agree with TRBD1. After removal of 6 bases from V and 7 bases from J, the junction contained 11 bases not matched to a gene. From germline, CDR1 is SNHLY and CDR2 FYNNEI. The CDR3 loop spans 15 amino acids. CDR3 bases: TGTGCCAGCAGCTTAAACAGGGGGATGAAGCAGCCCCAGCATTTT. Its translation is CASSLNRGMKQPQHF.

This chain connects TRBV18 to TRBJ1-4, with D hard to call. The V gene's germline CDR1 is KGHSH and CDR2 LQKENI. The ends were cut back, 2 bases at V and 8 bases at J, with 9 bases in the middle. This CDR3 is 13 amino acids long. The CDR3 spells CASSPLTDEKLFF. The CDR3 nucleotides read TGTGCCAGCTCACCATTGACTGACGAAAAACTGTTTTTT.

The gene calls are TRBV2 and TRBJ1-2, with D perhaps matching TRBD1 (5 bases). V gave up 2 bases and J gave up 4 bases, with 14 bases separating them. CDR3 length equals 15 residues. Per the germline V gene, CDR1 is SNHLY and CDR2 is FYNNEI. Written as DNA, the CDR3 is TGTGCCAGCAGTGAAAGGGCCAGGGAGGGCTATGGCTACACCTTC. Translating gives CASSERAREGYGYTF.

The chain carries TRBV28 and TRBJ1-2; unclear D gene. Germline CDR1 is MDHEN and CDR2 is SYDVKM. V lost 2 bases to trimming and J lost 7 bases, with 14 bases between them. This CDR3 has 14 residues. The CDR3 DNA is TGTGCCAGCAGTTTAGGTGGGTCTCGACCTGGCTACACCTTC. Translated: CASSLGGSRPGYTF.

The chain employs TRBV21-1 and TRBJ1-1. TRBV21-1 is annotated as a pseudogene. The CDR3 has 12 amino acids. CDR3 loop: CASSEAPPEAFF. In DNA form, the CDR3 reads TGTGCCAGCAGCGAGGCCCCTCCTGAAGCTTTCTTT.

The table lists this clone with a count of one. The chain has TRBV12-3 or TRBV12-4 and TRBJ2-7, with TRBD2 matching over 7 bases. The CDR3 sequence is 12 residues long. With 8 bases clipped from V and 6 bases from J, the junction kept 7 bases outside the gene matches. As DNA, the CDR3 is TGTGCCAGCTCCGGGGGACTACGCGAGCAGTACTTC. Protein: CASSGGLREQYF.

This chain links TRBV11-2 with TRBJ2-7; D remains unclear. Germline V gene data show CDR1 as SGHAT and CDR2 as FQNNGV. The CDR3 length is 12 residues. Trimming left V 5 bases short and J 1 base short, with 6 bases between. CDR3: CASSPESYEQYF. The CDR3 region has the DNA TGTGCCAGCAGCCCCGAGTCCTACGAGCAGTACTTC.

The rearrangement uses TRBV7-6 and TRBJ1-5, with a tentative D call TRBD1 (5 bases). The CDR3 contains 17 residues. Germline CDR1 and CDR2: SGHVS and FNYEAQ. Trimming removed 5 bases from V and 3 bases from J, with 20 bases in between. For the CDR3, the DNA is TGTGCCAGCAGCCCCGGGGTCCCAGGACACTTCAATCAGCCCCAGCATTTT. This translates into CASSPGVPGHFNQPQHF.

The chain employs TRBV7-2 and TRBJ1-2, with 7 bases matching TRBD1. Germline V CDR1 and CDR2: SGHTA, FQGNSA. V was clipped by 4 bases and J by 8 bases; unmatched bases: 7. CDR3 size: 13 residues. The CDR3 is CASSSQGVEGYTF. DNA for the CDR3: TGTGCCAGCAGCTCCCAGGGGGTGGAGGGCTACACCTTC.

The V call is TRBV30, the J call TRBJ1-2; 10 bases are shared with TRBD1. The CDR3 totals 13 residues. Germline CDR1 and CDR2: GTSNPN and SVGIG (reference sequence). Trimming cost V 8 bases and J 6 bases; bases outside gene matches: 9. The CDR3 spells CARAEGTGDGYTF. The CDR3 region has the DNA TGTGCCCGGGCGGAAGGGACAGGGGATGGCTACACCTTC.

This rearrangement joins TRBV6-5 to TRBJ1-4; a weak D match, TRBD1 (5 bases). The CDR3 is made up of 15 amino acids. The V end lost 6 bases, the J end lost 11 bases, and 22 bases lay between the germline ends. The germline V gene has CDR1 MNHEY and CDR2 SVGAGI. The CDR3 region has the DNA TGTGCCAGCAGCCTCGCGAGGGGAGGGTTGAGGAAACTGTTTTTT. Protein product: CASSLARGGLRKLFF.

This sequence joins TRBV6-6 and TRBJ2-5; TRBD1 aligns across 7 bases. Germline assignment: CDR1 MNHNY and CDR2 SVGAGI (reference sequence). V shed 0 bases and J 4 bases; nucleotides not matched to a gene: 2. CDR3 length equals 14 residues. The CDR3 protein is CASSYSTGVETQYF. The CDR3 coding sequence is TGTGCCAGCAGTTACTCTACAGGGGTAGAGACCCAGTACTTC.

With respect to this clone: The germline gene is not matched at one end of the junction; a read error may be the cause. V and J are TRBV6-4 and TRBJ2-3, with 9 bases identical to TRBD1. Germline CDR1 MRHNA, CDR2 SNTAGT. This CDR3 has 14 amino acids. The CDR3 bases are TGTGCCAGCAGTGTGTTCTCGACAGGGGGAGCCGAAGTTTTT. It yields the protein CASSVFSTGGAEVF.